This T cell receptor (beta chain) came from a study of T cell changes during pregnancy in multiple sclerosis. This CDR3 has 11 residues. Trimming took 4 bases from V and 3 from J, leaving 4 bases between them. Germline-derived CDR1 and CDR2 are MNHEY and SMNVEV (reference sequence). Sequenced by immunoSEQ multiplex PCR; TCRdb stores in-frame clones only, minus some. Among around 52,000 clones listed, under 95% were seen once. This TCR was recovered from a female donor with multiple sclerosis, enrolled in a pregnancy study. The sequencing here drew on CD4+ T cells from peripheral blood mononuclear cells, taken in the second trimester of pregnancy. The chain couples TRBV27 to TRBJ2-7; D call uncertain. Written as DNA, the CDR3 is TGTGCCAGCAGTTCTCTCTACGAGCAGTACTTC. Encoded protein: CASSSLYEQYF.